The rows below give T cell receptor beta chains drawn from one sample of a study of OX40 agonist ivuxolimab in advanced cancers. Repertoires were generated with immunoSEQ multiplex PCR, while TCRdb's copy carries only in-frame clones and drops some. The table records about 50,000 clones, 75% to 90% of them present only once. The sequencing used CD4+ or CD8+ T cells sorted from blood, collected in a trial of the OX40 agonist ivuxolimab. Receptors originate from an adult with an advanced solid tumor such as melanoma, head and neck, liver or kidney cancer. Both conserved end residues are part of each CDR3. A D gene is named only where the DNA matches it firmly. Clone size is stated in some rows and not others, as once, few, many or a class when expanded.

D gene,V gene,J gene,clone size,CDR3 protein,CDR3 DNA
-,TRBV4-1,TRBJ1-4,-,CASSQGGANEKLFF,TGCGCCAGCAGCCAAGGGGGAGCTAATGAAAAACTGTTTTTT
-,TRBV14,TRBJ2-7,-,CASSLTRVYEQYF,TGTGCCAGCAGCCTGACTAGGGTCTACGAGCAGTACTTC
TRBD1,TRBV28,TRBJ2-7,few,CASSTQNRGHYEQYF,TGTGCCAGCAGTACCCAAAACAGGGGGCACTACGAGCAGTACTTC
-,TRBV18,TRBJ2-6,few,CASSTGLGGANVLTF,TGTGCCAGCTCAACAGGGCTGGGAGGGGCCAACGTCCTGACTTTC
TRBD1,TRBV7-8,TRBJ1-1,-,CASSLGEETGAPMVFF,TGTGCCAGCAGCTTAGGGGAGGAAACAGGGGCCCCCATGGTGTTCTTT
TRBD2,TRBV11-3,TRBJ2-1,once,CASSINGRLAGGAEQFF,TGTGCCAGCAGCATTAACGGTCGGCTAGCGGGAGGGGCTGAGCAGTTCTTC
-,TRBV1,TRBJ2-1,-,CTSSQLLQGSSYNEQFF,TGCACCAGCAGCCAACTCCTTCAGGGGAGCTCCTACAATGAGCAGTTCTTC
-,TRBV28,TRBJ2-3,-,CASSPVLANTDTQYF,TGTGCCAGCAGCCCCGTTCTAGCGAACACAGATACGCAGTATTTT
TRBD2,TRBV19,TRBJ2-1,-,CASTDRLAVHNEQFF,TGTGCCAGTACCGATCGGCTAGCGGTCCACAATGAGCAGTTCTTC
-,TRBV30,TRBJ1-1,once,CAWRGQPNTEAFF,TGTGCCTGGAGGGGACAACCGAACACTGAAGCTTTCTTT
-,TRBV18,TRBJ2-5,-,CASSPIQETQYF,TGTGCCAGCTCACCTATCCAAGAGACCCAGTACTTC
-,TRBV11-2,TRBJ2-7,-,CASSLVSTETYEQYF,TGTGCCAGCAGCTTAGTTTCGACCGAAACCTACGAGCAGTACTTC
TRBD2,TRBV30,TRBJ2-1,-,CACDGRAGEQFF,TGTGCCTGTGACGGGAGGGCCGGTGAGCAGTTCTTC
-,TRBV1,TRBJ2-7,-,CTSSQNGREEPYEQYF,TGCACCAGCAGCCAAAATGGGCGGGAGGAACCCTACGAGCAGTACTTC
-,TRBV6-1,TRBJ1-5,once,CASRLSNQPQHF,TGTGCCAGCCGACTGAGCAATCAGCCCCAGCATTTT
-,TRBV10-2,TRBJ2-1,-,CASISPRGDEQFF,TGCGCCAGCATCTCGCCCCGCGGCGATGAGCAGTTCTTC
TRBD1,TRBV9,TRBJ1-3,-,CASSSDRVSGNTIYF,TGTGCCAGCAGCTCCGACAGGGTCTCTGGAAACACCATATATTTT
-,TRBV4-1,TRBJ2-2,-,CASSQESWNTGELFF,TGCGCCAGCAGCCAAGAATCATGGAACACCGGGGAGCTGTTTTTT
-,TRBV29-1,TRBJ1-1,-,CSGRAVNTEAFF,TGCAGCGGGAGGGCGGTGAACACTGAAGCTTTCTTT
TRBD2,TRBV4-1,TRBJ2-2,-,CASSLQGGITGELFF,TGCGCCAGCAGCCTCCAGGGAGGGATCACCGGGGAGCTGTTTTTT
-,TRBV7-6,TRBJ2-7,few,CASSPTSYEQYF,TGTGCCAGCAGCCCGACTTCCTACGAGCAGTACTTC
-,TRBV6-6,TRBJ2-1,-,CAIGVVAIGEQFF,TGTGCCATAGGTGTGGTAGCGATCGGGGAGCAGTTCTTC
TRBD1,TRBV19,TRBJ1-2,-,CASSNPGTGGRVYGYTF,TGTGCCAGTAGTAATCCCGGGACAGGGGGCCGGGTCTATGGCTACACCTTC
-,TRBV7-9,TRBJ1-5,-,CASSFGGLWPQHF,TGTGCCAGCAGCTTTGGGGGTTTATGGCCCCAGCATTTT
-,TRBV5-1,TRBJ2-1,-,CASSPDGGSYNEQFF,TGCGCCAGCAGCCCTGACGGGGGCTCCTACAATGAGCAGTTCTTC
TRBD2,TRBV27,TRBJ2-7,few,CASSFGTSGTLYF,TGTGCCAGCAGTTTTGGGACTAGCGGAACGCTGTACTTC
-,TRBV27,TRBJ2-7,-,CASTTLSGNEQYF,TGTGCCAGCACCACTCTCTCAGGGAACGAGCAGTACTTC
TRBD2,TRBV28,TRBJ2-1,-,CASSPTSGRATEQFF,TGTGCCAGCAGCCCAACTAGCGGGAGGGCCACTGAGCAGTTCTTC
-,TRBV28,TRBJ1-2,-,CASSLAGRGGYTF,TGTGCCAGCAGTTTAGCGGGCAGGGGTGGCTACACCTTC
TRBD1,TRBV5-1,TRBJ1-4,-,CASRGGTGDEKLFF,TGCGCCAGCAGGGGCGGGACAGGTGATGAAAAACTGTTTTTT
TRBD2,TRBV4-1,TRBJ2-1,-,CASSQDPLAGTWRFF,TGCGCCAGCAGCCAAGATCCCCTAGCGGGAACCTGGCGGTTCTTC
-,TRBV11-2,TRBJ2-1,-,CASSLVKGSSYNEQFF,TGTGCCAGCAGCTTAGTAAAGGGGAGCTCCTACAATGAGCAGTTCTTC
TRBD1,TRBV6-1,TRBJ1-1,-,CASRDRVKTEAFF,TGTGCCAGCAGGGACAGGGTGAAGACTGAAGCTTTCTTT
-,TRBV28,TRBJ2-6,-,CASSSVAPYPPGANVLTF,TGTGCCAGCAGTTCCGTCGCTCCTTATCCACCTGGGGCCAACGTCCTGACTTTC
-,TRBV5-1,TRBJ2-5,few,CASSWGGGVQETQYF,TGCGCCAGCAGCTGGGGCGGCGGGGTCCAAGAGACCCAGTACTTC
-,TRBV5-1,TRBJ2-5,once,CASSLALAPSETQYF,TGCGCCAGCAGCTTGGCGTTAGCCCCCTCGGAGACCCAGTACTTC
-,TRBV4-2,TRBJ2-7,-,CASSIQGEAEYEQYF,TGTGCCAGCAGTATCCAAGGGGAGGCCGAATACGAGCAGTACTTC
TRBD2,TRBV28,TRBJ2-1,-,CASSPPGTSDYNEQFF,TGTGCCAGCAGTCCCCCCGGGACTAGCGACTACAATGAGCAGTTCTTC
TRBD1,TRBV6-5,TRBJ1-3,-,CASRPTGSGNTIYF,TGTGCCAGCAGGCCGACAGGGTCTGGAAACACCATATATTTT
TRBD2,TRBV28,TRBJ2-3,-,CASSVWAGEGTDTQYF,TGTGCCAGCAGCGTATGGGCGGGAGAGGGCACAGATACGCAGTATTTT
TRBD2,TRBV9,TRBJ2-7,-,CASSAKPGLAGGPSYEQYF,TGTGCCAGCAGCGCGAAACCGGGACTAGCGGGAGGACCCTCCTACGAGCAGTACTTC
TRBD2,TRBV7-2,TRBJ2-1,-,CASSPSWRRGRYNEQFF,TGTGCCAGCAGCCCCAGCTGGCGCCGCGGGAGATACAATGAGCAGTTCTTC
-,TRBV7-9,TRBJ1-5,-,CASSLEVDQPQHF,TGTGCCAGCAGCTTAGAAGTCGATCAGCCCCAGCATTTT
TRBD2,TRBV19,TRBJ2-3,few,CASSPGLAGAAGGDTQYF,TGTGCCAGTAGCCCGGGACTAGCGGGAGCCGCTGGGGGAGATACGCAGTATTTT
TRBD2,TRBV29-1,TRBJ2-3,-,CSVEDRLAGSTDTQYF,TGCAGCGTTGAAGATAGGCTAGCGGGAAGCACAGATACGCAGTATTTT
-,TRBV19,TRBJ2-7,-,CASSGESYEQYF,TGTGCCAGTAGTGGCGAATCCTACGAGCAGTACTTC
TRBD2,TRBV12-5,TRBJ2-1,-,CASGLERTSGDNEQFF,TGTGCTAGTGGTTTGGAGAGGACTAGCGGCGACAATGAGCAGTTCTTC
-,TRBV28,TRBJ2-7,-,CASSFELRSSYEQYF,TGTGCCAGCAGTTTTGAACTTAGGAGCTCCTACGAGCAGTACTTC